The T cell receptor (beta chain) described here comes from a study of spatial heterogeneity in lung cancer. Time point reported: sample taken at primary tumor resection. Unsorted whole RNA of tumor, nontumor lung or frozen PBMC was sequenced. Study outcomes and limitations: Numbers of ubiquitous and regional expanded TCRs tracked ubiquitous and regional nonsynonymous mutation counts, respectively. In tumors, expanded intratumoral alpha and beta TCR counts tracked mutation counts.

In its sample, this clonotype was seen many times. Its antigen is still unknown. TCR cDNA molecules were tagged individually, and each one carried a unique molecular identifier. In TCRdb, the 5' RACE reads were re-called with MiXCR into one record per CDR3 protein. The table records 25,000 to 30,000 distinct CDR3 sequences, roughly 7.2% of them present only once. The CDR3 is made up of 14 amino acids. CDR1 and CDR2 from the germline V gene are DFQATT and SNEGSKA (reference sequence). Trimming took 2 bases from V and 5 from J, leaving 13 bases between them. The starting material was lung tumor tissue, obtained at surgery. This receptor was identified in a male donor with early-stage non-small cell lung cancer. This chain links TRBV20-1 with TRBJ2-1, with a tentative D call TRBD1 (5 bases). CDR3 residues: CSARKALGHNEQFF. Here the CDR3 DNA reads TGCAGTGCTAGAAAGGCCTTGGGGCACAATGAGCAGTTCTTC.